This is a list of T cell receptor beta chains from one sample in a study of cytomegalovirus exposure and HLA in healthy donors. Using immunoSEQ multiplex PCR, the repertoire was profiled, and TCRdb retains in-frame clones only, with some absent. This sample carries roughly 120,000 clones, about 80% of them seen once, and the ten largest clones take roughly 4%. Specimen: PBMCs. Receptors originate from a man aged 40-55 years in good health and CMV-seronegative. Each CDR3 is given without its conserved first and last residue.

V | CDR3
TRBV2 | ASRGGIGSLTDTQY
TRBV28 | ASMIPGYGYT
TRBV11-2 | ASRIGGAETDTQY
TRBV18 | ASSPPSLGEGKLF
TRBV28 | ASAGQSMNTEAF
TRBV7-9 | ASSLVQSYQPQH
TRBV9 | ASSDGGQGEGYT
TRBV5-3 | ARSAGTGGDQAF
TRBV5-4 | ASSSGLWREHTEAF
TRBV5-4 | ASGTGVNYEQC
TRBV19 | ASSIQQLNTEAF
TRBV9 | ASSGGQGEAF